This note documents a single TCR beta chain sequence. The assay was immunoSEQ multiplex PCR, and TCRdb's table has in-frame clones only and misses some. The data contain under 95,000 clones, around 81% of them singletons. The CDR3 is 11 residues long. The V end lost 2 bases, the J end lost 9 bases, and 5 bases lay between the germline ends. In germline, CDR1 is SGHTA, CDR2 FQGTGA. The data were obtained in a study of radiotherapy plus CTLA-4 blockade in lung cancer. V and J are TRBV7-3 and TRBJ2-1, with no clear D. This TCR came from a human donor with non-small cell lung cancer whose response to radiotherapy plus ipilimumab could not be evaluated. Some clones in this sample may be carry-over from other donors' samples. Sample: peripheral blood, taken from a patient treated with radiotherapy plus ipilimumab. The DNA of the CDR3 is TGTGCCAGCAGCTTAGGCGGTGAGCAGTTCTTC. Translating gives CASSLGGEQFF.